The 28 T cell receptor beta chains below all came from one sample that was sequenced in a study of Graves' ophthalmopathy and Graves' hyperthyroidism. As the template, RNA transcripts were used to amplify TCR beta CDR3 regions. HTBI primers served in a first-round RT-PCR, which a second-round multiplex PCR followed. TCRdb fed the multiplex PCR reads into MiXCR, producing one record per CDR3 protein. Found here are over 450,000 distinct CDR3 sequences, roughly an eighth of them singletons; the top ten hold about a tenth. The sequencing sample was made of blood. The receptor set was obtained from a woman in her 30s with Graves' ophthalmopathy.

About this clonotype itself: One end of the junction does not line up with germline, which may come from a read error. The V call is TRBV6-1, the J call TRBJ1-1, with D maybe TRBD1 (5 bases). Looked up from germline, CDR1 is MNHNS and CDR2 is SASEGT. CDR3 length: 14 residues. CDR3 sequence reads: CARSLGGSNTEAFF. The DNA of the CDR3 is TGTGCCCGCAGCCTGGGGGGTTCGAACACTGAAGCTTTCTTT.

This clonotype was counted a few times. This rearrangement joins TRBV2 to TRBJ2-5; 14 bases are shared with TRBD2. With V trimmed by 6 bases and J by 7 bases, 10 bases remained unmatched. The germline V gene has CDR1 SNHLY and CDR2 FYNNEI. This CDR3 contains 16 residues. Here the CDR3 reads CASRGRLAGGLGTQYF. CDR3 nucleotide sequence: TGTGCCAGCAGGGGGAGACTAGCGGGGGGGCTAGGGACCCAGTACTTC.

J is TRBJ1-2 and V is TRBV27, with D possibly TRBD1 on 5 matching bases. Looked up from germline, CDR1 is MNHEY and CDR2 is SMNVEV (reference sequence). This CDR3 is built from 12 residues. Trimming removed 4 bases from V and 8 bases from J, with 11 bases in between. The CDR3 loop reads CASSSVGTGYTF. In nucleotides, the CDR3 is TGTGCCAGCAGTTCGGTGGGGACCGGCTACACCTTC.

The chain has TRBV6-5 and TRBJ1-3; no definite D call. V was pared by 2 bases and J by 0 bases, with 8 bases between. The CDR3 totals 15 residues. Germline CDR1 and CDR2: MNHEY and SVGAGI. DNA for the CDR3: TGTGCCAGCAGTTACCGCCTTGTCTCTGGAAACACCATATATTTT. Protein product: CASSYRLVSGNTIYF.

This clonotype came up many times. The chain couples TRBV28 to TRBJ1-5; D uncertain. Germline CDR1 reads MDHEN; CDR2 reads SYDVKM. The length of the CDR3 is 15 residues. V was clipped by 3 bases and J by 1 base, with 10 bases between them. Here the CDR3 reads CASSLPRASNQPQHF. The CDR3 region has the DNA TGTGCCAGCAGTTTGCCGCGGGCGAGCAATCAGCCCCAGCATTTT.

At least ten counts were recorded for this clonotype. The V gene is TRBV11-2, the J gene TRBJ2-2, with TRBD2 matching over 8 bases. V gave up 3 bases and J gave up 5 bases; unmatched junction bases: 8. Germline CDR1 and CDR2: SGHAT and FQNNGV. CDR3 size: 16 residues. CDR3 bases: TGTGCCAGCAGCTTCTCTACGGGGGGGCGGACCGGGGAGCTGTTTTTT. This gives the protein CASSFSTGGRTGELFF.

V and J are TRBV20-1 and TRBJ2-5; the D gene could be TRBD1 or TRBD2 (6 bases each). This CDR3 spans 16 amino acids. Trimming removed 3 bases at V and 2 bases at J, with 19 bases between. Germline V gene lookup returns CDR1 DFQATT and CDR2 SNEGSKA (reference sequence). The DNA of the CDR3 is TGCAGTGCTAGGGGGGCTGGGGGGAGCGAGCAAGAGACCCAGTACTTC. Its translation is CSARGAGGSEQETQYF.

This clonotype has a count of ten or more. This chain links TRBV12-3 or TRBV12-4 with TRBJ1-1, with 9 bases aligning to TRBD1. The CDR3 has 14 residues. Trimming took 5 bases from V and 4 from J; bases not matched to a gene: 5. The CDR3 coding sequence is TGTGCCAGCAGTCCCCGGGACAGGGTCACTGAAGCTTTCTTT. Its protein product is CASSPRDRVTEAFF.

This clonotype was counted many times. The chain links TRBV29-1 to TRBJ2-7, with 13 bases aligning to TRBD2. This CDR3 is 17 amino acids long. J lost 4 bases, V lost 7 bases, and 16 bases had no gene match. From germline, CDR1 is SQVTM and CDR2 ANQGSEA. The CDR3 nucleotides are TGCAGCGCCAATAAGGGCCCGTTGACTAGCGGGAGGTACGAGCAGTACTTC. Residues: CSANKGPLTSGRYEQYF.

This clonotype was found many times. J is TRBJ2-1 and V is TRBV6-1; 16 bases match TRBD2. The J segment lost 10 bases and the V segment lost 4 bases, leaving 13 bases of the junction unmatched. CDR1 is MNHNS, CDR2 SASEGT, per germline. The CDR3 has 18 residues. Here the CDR3 reads CASSATPGTSGRDREQFF. CDR3 DNA sequence: TGTGCCAGCAGTGCTACTCCCGGGACTAGCGGGAGGGATCGAGAGCAGTTCTTC.

This clonotype occurred a few times. The chain links TRBV12-3 or TRBV12-4 to TRBJ2-3; D remains ambiguous. Between the trimmed V and J ends, which lost 5 bases and 0 bases, there was a span of 9 bases. This CDR3 is built from 14 residues. CDR3 sequence reads: CASSGSASTDTQYF. CDR3 nucleotides: TGTGCCAGCAGTGGATCGGCTAGCACAGATACGCAGTATTTT.

This clonotype was counted at least ten times. The V and J genes are TRBV12-3 or TRBV12-4 and TRBJ1-5, with D perhaps matching TRBD1 (5 bases). V lost 4 bases and J lost 10, with 23 bases in between. The CDR3 sequence is 16 residues long. The CDR3 DNA follows: TGTGCCAGCAGTTCCTCCTCGGGGGGATCTCTACCACCCCAGCATTTT. It specifies CASSSSSGGSLPPQHF.

The V and J genes are TRBV12-3 or TRBV12-4 and TRBJ1-1, with TRBD1 identical over 8 bases. The length of the CDR3 is 14 residues. Unmatched junction bases numbered 6, after V lost 5 bases and J lost 4 bases. The CDR3 is CASSPDREVTEAFF. Written as DNA, the CDR3 is TGTGCCAGCAGTCCGGACAGGGAGGTCACTGAAGCTTTCTTT.

This clonotype occurred many times. The J gene is TRBJ2-5, the V gene TRBV29-1; 14 bases are a match to TRBD2. In germline, CDR1 is SQVTM, CDR2 ANQGSEA. This CDR3 has 14 amino acids. With V trimmed by 6 bases and J by 4 bases, 4 bases remained unmatched. The CDR3 region is CSVRLAGGRETQYF. In DNA, the CDR3 is TGCAGCGTACGACTAGCGGGGGGGCGAGAGACCCAGTACTTC.

This clonotype was observed at least ten times. The gene calls are TRBV12-3 or TRBV12-4 and TRBJ1-1, with D tentatively TRBD1 (6 bases). This CDR3 is 14 amino acids long. Trimming took off 6 bases at V and 1 base at J, with 12 bases between the two ends. CDR3 loop: CASRSGTSNTEAFF. The CDR3 nucleotides are TGTGCCAGCAGATCCGGGACATCGAACACTGAAGCTTTCTTT.

This chain connects TRBV5-1 to TRBJ2-4; 9 nucleotides match TRBD1. CDR3 length equals 15 residues. V lost 5 bases, J lost 6 bases, and 9 bases stayed unmatched. Germline V CDR1 and CDR2: SGHRS, YFSETQ. The CDR3, as DNA: TGCGCCAGCAGTTCAACAGGGGGCGAGTCAAACATTCAGTACTTC. Protein product: CASSSTGGESNIQYF.

This clonotype was seen many times. The V gene is TRBV11-1, the J gene TRBJ2-5; 10 nucleotides line up with TRBD2. There are 17 residues in the CDR3. CDR1 is SGHAT and CDR2 is FQDESV in the germline V gene (reference sequence). J lost 5 bases, V lost 7 bases, and 16 bases had no gene match. The CDR3 region is CASTALSPAGGMETQYF. The CDR3 coding sequence is TGTGCCAGCACCGCTCTTAGTCCAGCGGGGGGGATGGAGACCCAGTACTTC.

This clonotype was detected many times. The genes are TRBV5-1 and TRBJ1-6; D is undetermined. This CDR3 region has 15 residues. Trimming took 0 bases from V and 6 from J, leaving 10 bases between them. CDR1 SGHRS and CDR2 YFSETQ come from the germline V gene. As DNA, the CDR3 is TGCGCCAGCAGCTTGGGTACAGCGACTAATTCACCCCTCCACTTT. It yields the protein CASSLGTATNSPLHF.

This clonotype has at least ten counts. The final CDR3 position lacks the conserved phenylalanine or tryptophan, pointing to a likely read error. The chain links TRBV7-8 to TRBJ1-1, with D tentatively TRBD1 (6 bases). Germline CDR1 and CDR2: SGHVS and FQNEAQ. The germline V and J ends were trimmed by 5 bases and 0 bases, with 16 bases remaining between them. The CDR3 is 16 amino acids. CDR3 bases: TGTGCCAGCAGCATTAGCCAGGGGTACATGAACACTGAAGCTTTCCTT. Protein product: CASSISQGYMNTEAFL.

As regards this clonotype: A clone one base away is much larger, so this may be a read error. The V gene is TRBV11-2, the J gene TRBJ2-7, with D unresolved. V gave up 3 bases and J gave up 12 bases, with 15 bases separating them. Per the germline V gene, CDR1 is SGHAT and CDR2 is FQNNGV. There are 12 residues in the CDR3. The CDR3 here is CASSFEASLTYF. CDR3 coding DNA: TGTGCCAGCAGCTTCGAAGCCAGTTTGACGTACTTC.

This rearrangement joins TRBV7-9 to TRBJ2-5, with 7 positions matching TRBD1. The V segment lost 5 bases and the J segment 5 bases; nucleotides outside the gene matches: 5. The CDR3 spans 13 residues. Germline assignment: CDR1 SEHNR and CDR2 FQNEAQ (reference sequence). The DNA of the CDR3 is TGTGCCAGCAGCCCGATGACAGGGGAGACCCAGTACTTC. It translates to CASSPMTGETQYF.

This clonotype has at least ten counts. The chain joins TRBV10-2 to TRBJ2-7; a weak D match, TRBD1 (5 bases). CDR3 length equals 16 residues. V lost 3 bases and J lost 5, with 20 bases in between. Germline CDR1 is WSHSY and CDR2 is SAAADI. The CDR3 nucleotides read TGCGCCAGCAGTGATCAGGCAGGGCGGTTAAGCGACGAGCAGTACTTC. It encodes CASSDQAGRLSDEQYF.

In the case of this clonotype: With a much larger clone just one base away, this may be a read error. This sequence joins TRBV12-3 or TRBV12-4 and TRBJ1-2; D not resolved. CDR3 length: 16 amino acids. The chain's CDR3 is CASSLRYYPASYRYTF. CDR3 nucleotide sequence: TGTGCCAGCAGTCTCCGTTACTACCCAGCCTCCTATCGCTACACCTTC.

This clonotype was counted at least ten times. The rearrangement joins TRBV6-1 to TRBJ2-4, with a weak D call TRBD2 (6 bases). The germline V and J ends were trimmed by 2 bases and 4 bases, with 12 bases remaining between them. The CDR3 loop spans 15 amino acids. CDR1 and CDR2 from the germline V gene are MNHNS and SASEGT. In nucleotides, the CDR3 is TGTGCCAGCAGTGAACAGGGAGGATGGAAAAACATTCAGTACTTC. Protein sequence: CASSEQGGWKNIQYF.

This clonotype has ten or more counts. The gene calls are TRBV28 and TRBJ2-7, with TRBD2 identical over 9 bases. Looked up from germline, CDR1 is MDHEN and CDR2 is SYDVKM. The V gene end was trimmed by 8 bases and the J gene end by 2 bases; junction bases not matched to a gene: 7. The CDR3 has 14 residues. The CDR3 sequence: CASFPTSGAYEQYF. CDR3 in DNA: TGTGCCAGCTTTCCGACTAGCGGAGCCTACGAGCAGTACTTC. The full variable domain, completed using reference TRBV28 and TRBJ2-7, is DVKVTQSSRYLVKRTGEKVFLECVQDMDHENMFWYRQDPGLGLRLIYFSYDVKMKEKGDIPEGYSVSREKKERFSLILESASTNQTSMYLCASFPTSGAYEQYFGPGTRLTVT.

This clonotype was counted at least ten times. The gene calls are TRBV15 and TRBJ2-7, with TRBD2 identical over 11 bases. The junction had 5 bases not matched to a gene; V was cut back by 0 bases and J by 4 bases. The germline CDR1 and CDR2 sequences are LNHNV and YYDKDF (reference sequence). The CDR3 totals 16 residues. The CDR3 is CATSRDPGLAEYEQYF. In DNA, the CDR3 is TGTGCCACCAGCAGAGATCCGGGACTAGCGGAATACGAGCAGTACTTC.

This clonotype was picked up many times. Because the CDR3 is missing its conserved closing phenylalanine or tryptophan, this is likely a read error. The limits of the CDR3 on the DNA are not certain, so only TCRdb's listed CDR3 is given. The chain joins TRBV4-2 to TRBJ2-7; TRBD2, the D gene given by the table, was not confirmed from the DNA. Germline CDR1 and CDR2: LGHNA and YNFKEQ. The CDR3 contains 16 residues when both ends are counted. The CDR3 protein is CASSQRRELAGAGLIL.

This clonotype was recorded at least ten times. V is TRBV30 and J is TRBJ2-5; D is ambiguous. Trimming shortened V by 2 bases and J by 5 bases, and 9 bases separated the two germline ends. The germline V gene encodes CDR1 GTSNPN and CDR2 SVGIG (reference sequence). CDR3 length: 12 amino acids. CDR3 amino acids: CAWSRNEETQYF. For the CDR3, the DNA is TGTGCCTGGAGTAGAAATGAGGAGACCCAGTACTTC.